This T cell receptor (beta chain) is drawn from a study of Ad26.COV2.S vaccination and SARS-CoV-2 variants. Across the study: COV1001, an Ad26.COV2.S trial, supplied this vaccine-arm donor.

This clone was seen only a few times. Measured with immunoSEQ multiplex PCR; TCRdb has only the in-frame clones, and not every one. The repertoire includes some 320,000 clones, 70% to 90% of them detected once, and under 2% sits in the top ten. Trimming took off 5 bases at V and 0 bases at J, with 10 bases between the two ends. CDR1 is SGHTA, CDR2 FQGTGA, per germline. This CDR3 region has 15 residues. Treatment meaning: about 20 received Ad26.COV2.S at low or high dose, single or two shots; several received placebo; per-sample allocation not given. Collection of the samples took place on day 63 after the first injection of vaccine or placebo. Participants' vaccine, an Ad26 vector, delivered Wuhan-strain SARS-CoV-2 spike.

The source material was peripheral blood, sampled in a trial of Ad26.COV2.S vaccine versus placebo. The TCR originated in a person aged 18-60 years who received the Ad26.COV2.S COVID-19 vaccine or a placebo. The V gene is TRBV7-3, the J gene TRBJ2-2; maybe TRBD1 (6 bases). The CDR3 reads CASSPQGTNTGELFF. The CDR3 nucleotides are TGTGCCAGCAGCCCACAGGGAACGAACACCGGGGAGCTGTTTTTT.